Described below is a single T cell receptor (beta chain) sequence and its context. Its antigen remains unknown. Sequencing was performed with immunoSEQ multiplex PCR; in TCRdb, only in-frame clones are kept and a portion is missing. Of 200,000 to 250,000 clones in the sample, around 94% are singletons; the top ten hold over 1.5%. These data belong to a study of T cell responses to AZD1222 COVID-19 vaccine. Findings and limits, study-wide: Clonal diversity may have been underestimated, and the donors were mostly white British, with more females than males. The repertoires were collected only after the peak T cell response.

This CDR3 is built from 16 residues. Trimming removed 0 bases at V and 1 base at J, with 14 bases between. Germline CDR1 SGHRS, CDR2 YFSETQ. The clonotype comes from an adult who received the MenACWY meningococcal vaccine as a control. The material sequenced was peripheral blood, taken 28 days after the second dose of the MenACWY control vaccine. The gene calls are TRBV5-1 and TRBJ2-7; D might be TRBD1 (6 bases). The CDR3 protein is CASSLGQDLSSYEQYF. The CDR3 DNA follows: TGCGCCAGCAGCTTGGGACAGGATCTTAGTTCCTACGAGCAGTACTTC.